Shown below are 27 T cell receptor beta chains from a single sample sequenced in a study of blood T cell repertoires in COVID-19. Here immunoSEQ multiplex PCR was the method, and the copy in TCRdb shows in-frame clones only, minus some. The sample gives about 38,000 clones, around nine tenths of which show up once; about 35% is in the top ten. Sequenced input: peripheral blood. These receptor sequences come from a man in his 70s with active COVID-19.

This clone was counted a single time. The CDR3 loop is CASSYGRRLGEQFF. The CDR3 DNA reads as TGTGCCAGCAGTTACGGGAGGCGGCTGGGTGAGCAGTTCTTC. The rearrangement uses TRBV6-5 and TRBJ2-1; D perhaps matches TRBD2 (6 bases). V was clipped by 2 bases and J by 9 bases, with 14 bases between them. This CDR3 is built from 14 residues. Germline loops: CDR1 MNHEY, CDR2 SVGAGI.

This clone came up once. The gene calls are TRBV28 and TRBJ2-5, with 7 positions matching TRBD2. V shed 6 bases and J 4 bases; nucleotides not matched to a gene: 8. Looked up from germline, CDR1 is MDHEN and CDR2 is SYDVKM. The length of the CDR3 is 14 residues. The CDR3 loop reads CASSTTSVGETQYF. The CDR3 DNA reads TGTGCCAGCAGCACCACTAGCGTGGGAGAGACCCAGTACTTC.

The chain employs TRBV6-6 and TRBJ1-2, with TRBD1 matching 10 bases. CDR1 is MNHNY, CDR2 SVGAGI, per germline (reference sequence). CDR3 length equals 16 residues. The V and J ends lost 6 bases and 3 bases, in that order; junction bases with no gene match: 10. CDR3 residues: CASRSTGQGFDYGYTF. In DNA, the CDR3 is TGTGCCAGCAGATCCACGGGACAGGGGTTCGACTATGGCTACACCTTC.

CDR3 coding DNA: TGTGCCAGCGGGGGACAGAGTAATAGCAATCAGCCCCAGCATTTT. Protein: CASGGQSNSNQPQHF. The V and J genes are TRBV6-5 and TRBJ1-5; the match to TRBD1 covers 7 bases. Losses at the gene ends were 8 bases for V and 0 bases for J; bases not matched to a gene: 7. The length of the CDR3 is 15 residues. CDR1 and CDR2 from the germline V gene are MNHEY and SVGAGI.

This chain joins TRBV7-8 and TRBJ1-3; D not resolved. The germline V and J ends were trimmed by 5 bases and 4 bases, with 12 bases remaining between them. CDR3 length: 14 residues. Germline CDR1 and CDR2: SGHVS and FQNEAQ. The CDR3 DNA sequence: TGTGCCAGCAGCCGTTCCGCCAGGGGAAACACCATATATTTT. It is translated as CASSRSARGNTIYF.

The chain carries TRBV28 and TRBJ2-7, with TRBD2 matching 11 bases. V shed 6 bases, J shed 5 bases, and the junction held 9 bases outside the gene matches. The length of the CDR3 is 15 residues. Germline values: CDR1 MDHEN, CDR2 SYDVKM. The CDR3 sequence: CASRTSGVVPHEQYF. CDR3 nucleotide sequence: TGTGCCAGCAGGACTAGCGGGGTAGTGCCTCACGAGCAGTACTTC.

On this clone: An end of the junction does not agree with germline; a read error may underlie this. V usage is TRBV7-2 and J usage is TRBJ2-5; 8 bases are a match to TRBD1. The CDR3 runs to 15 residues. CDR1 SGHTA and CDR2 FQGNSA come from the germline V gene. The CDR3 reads CASSLGQGRRETQYF. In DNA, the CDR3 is TGTGCCAGCAGTTTAGGACAGGGAAGGAGAGAGACCCAGTACTTC.

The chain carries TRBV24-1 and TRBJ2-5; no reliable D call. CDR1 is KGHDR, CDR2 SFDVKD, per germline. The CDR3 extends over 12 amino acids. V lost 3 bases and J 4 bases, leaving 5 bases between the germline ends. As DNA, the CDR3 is TGTGCCACCAGTGATCCAGGAGAGACCCAGTACTTC. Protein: CATSDPGETQYF.

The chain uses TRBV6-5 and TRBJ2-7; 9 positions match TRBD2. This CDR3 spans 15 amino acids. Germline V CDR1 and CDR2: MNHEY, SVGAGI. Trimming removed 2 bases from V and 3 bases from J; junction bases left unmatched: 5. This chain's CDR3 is CASSYDSGSGYEQYF. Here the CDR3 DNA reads TGTGCCAGCAGTTACGATAGCGGGAGTGGCTACGAGCAGTACTTC.

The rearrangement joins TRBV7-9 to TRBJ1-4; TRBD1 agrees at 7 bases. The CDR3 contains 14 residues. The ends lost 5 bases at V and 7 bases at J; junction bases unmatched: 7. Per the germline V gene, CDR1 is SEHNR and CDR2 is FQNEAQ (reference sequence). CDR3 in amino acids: CASSKRQGIEKLFF. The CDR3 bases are TGTGCCAGCAGCAAGAGACAGGGCATTGAAAAACTGTTTTTT.

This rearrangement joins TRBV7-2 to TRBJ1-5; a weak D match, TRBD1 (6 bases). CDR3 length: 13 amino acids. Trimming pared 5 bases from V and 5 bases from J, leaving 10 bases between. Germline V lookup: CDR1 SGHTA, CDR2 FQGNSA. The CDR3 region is CASSPDSDQPQHF. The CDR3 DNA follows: TGTGCCAGCAGCCCGGACAGCGATCAGCCCCAGCATTTT.

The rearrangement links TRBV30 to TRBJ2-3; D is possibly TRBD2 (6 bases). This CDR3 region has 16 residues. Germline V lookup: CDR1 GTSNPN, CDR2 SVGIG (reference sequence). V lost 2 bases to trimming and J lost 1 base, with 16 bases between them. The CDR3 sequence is CAWSIQPGLGTDTQYF. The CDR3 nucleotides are TGTGCCTGGAGTATCCAACCGGGACTCGGCACAGATACGCAGTATTTT.

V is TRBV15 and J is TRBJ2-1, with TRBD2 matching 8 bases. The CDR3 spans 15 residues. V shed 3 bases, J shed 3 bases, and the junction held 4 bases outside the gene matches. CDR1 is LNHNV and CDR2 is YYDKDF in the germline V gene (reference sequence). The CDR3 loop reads CATSSGAGVYNEQFF. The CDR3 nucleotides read TGTGCCACCAGCAGTGGAGCGGGAGTCTACAATGAGCAGTTCTTC.

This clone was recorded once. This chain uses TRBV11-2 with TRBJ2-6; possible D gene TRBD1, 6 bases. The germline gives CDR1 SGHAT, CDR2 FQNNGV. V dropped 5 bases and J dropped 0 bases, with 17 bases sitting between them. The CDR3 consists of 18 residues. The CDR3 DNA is TGTGCCAGCAGCAAAAACAGGGCGTCGAGCTCTGGGGCCAACGTCCTGACTTTC. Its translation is CASSKNRASSSGANVLTF.

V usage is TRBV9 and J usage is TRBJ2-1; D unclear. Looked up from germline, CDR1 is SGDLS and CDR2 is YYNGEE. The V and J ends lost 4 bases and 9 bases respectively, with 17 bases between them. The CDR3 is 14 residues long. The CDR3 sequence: CASSNDPERGEQFF. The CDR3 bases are TGTGCCAGCAGCAACGACCCGGAGCGCGGTGAGCAGTTCTTC.

CDR3 residues: CASSRGGFQETQYF. The CDR3 DNA is TGTGCCAGTAGTAGAGGGGGATTCCAAGAGACCCAGTACTTC. V and J are TRBV19 and TRBJ2-5; D perhaps matches TRBD1 (6 bases). This CDR3 spans 14 amino acids. Germline CDR1 LNHDA, CDR2 SQIVND (reference sequence). The V and J ends lost 4 bases and 1 base respectively, with 10 bases between them.

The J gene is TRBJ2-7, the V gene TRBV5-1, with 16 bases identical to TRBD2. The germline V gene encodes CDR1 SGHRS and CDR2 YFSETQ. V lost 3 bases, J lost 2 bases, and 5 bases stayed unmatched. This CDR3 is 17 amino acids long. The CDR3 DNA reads TGCGCCAGCAGCTCCGCCGGGACTAGCGGGGGGGCCTACGAGCAGTACTTC. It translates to CASSSAGTSGGAYEQYF.

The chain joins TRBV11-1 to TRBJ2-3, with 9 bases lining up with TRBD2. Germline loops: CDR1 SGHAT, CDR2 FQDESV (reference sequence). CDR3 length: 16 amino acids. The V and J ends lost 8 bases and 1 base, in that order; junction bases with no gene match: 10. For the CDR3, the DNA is TGTGCCAGCCTCCGACGAGCGGGGGGTCGCACAGATACGCAGTATTTT. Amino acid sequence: CASLRRAGGRTDTQYF.

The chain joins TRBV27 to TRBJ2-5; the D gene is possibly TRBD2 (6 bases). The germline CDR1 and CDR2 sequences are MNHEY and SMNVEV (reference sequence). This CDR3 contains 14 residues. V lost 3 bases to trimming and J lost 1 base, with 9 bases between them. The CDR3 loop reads CASSFGGGQETQYF. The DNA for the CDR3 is TGTGCCAGCAGTTTTGGGGGAGGCCAAGAGACCCAGTACTTC.

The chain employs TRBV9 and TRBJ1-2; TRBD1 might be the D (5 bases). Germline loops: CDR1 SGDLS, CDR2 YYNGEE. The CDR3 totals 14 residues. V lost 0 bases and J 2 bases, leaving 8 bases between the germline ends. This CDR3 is CASSVDGGNYGYTF. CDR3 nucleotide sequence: TGTGCCAGCAGCGTAGACGGGGGGAACTATGGCTACACCTTC.

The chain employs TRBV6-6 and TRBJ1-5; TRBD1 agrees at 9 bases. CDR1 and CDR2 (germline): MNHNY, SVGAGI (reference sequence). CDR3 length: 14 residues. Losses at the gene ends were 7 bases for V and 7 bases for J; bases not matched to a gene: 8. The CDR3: CASTDRDREQPQHF. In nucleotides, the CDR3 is TGTGCCAGCACCGACAGGGACAGGGAGCAGCCCCAGCATTTT.

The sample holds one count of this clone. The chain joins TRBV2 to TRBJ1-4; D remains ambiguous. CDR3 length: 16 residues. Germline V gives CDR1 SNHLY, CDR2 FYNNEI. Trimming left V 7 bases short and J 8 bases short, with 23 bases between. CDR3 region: CASKHPGAPSREKLFF. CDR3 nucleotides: TGTGCCAGCAAACACCCGGGAGCCCCTTCGAGGGAAAAACTGTTTTTT.

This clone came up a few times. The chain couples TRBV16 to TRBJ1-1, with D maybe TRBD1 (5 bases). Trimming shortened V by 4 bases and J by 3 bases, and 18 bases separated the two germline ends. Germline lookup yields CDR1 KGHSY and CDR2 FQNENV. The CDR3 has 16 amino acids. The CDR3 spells CASSPILLPGYTEAFF. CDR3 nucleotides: TGTGCCAGCAGCCCCATCCTCTTGCCAGGGTACACTGAAGCTTTCTTT.

Written as DNA, the CDR3 is TGTGCCAGCAGCTTAGGCGCAGGGGGTGTCTATGGCTACACCTTC. Its translation: CASSLGAGGVYGYTF. The V gene is TRBV11-2, the J gene TRBJ1-2, with TRBD1 matching over 7 bases. The CDR3 extends over 15 amino acids. The germline V gene has CDR1 SGHAT and CDR2 FQNNGV. Trimming removed 1 base from V and 4 bases from J; junction bases left unmatched: 6.

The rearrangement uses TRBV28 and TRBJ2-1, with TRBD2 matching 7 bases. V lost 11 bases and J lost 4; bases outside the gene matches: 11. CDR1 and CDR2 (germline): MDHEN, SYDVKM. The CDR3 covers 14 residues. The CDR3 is CAGGGAGRYNEQFF. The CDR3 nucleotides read TGTGCCGGTGGTGGAGCGGGACGATACAATGAGCAGTTCTTC.

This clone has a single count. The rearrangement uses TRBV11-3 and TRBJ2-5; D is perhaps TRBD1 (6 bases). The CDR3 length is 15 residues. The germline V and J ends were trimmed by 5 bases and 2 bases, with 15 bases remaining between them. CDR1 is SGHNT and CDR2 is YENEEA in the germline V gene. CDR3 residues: CASSALPGHQETQYF. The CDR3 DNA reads TGTGCCAGCAGCGCCCTCCCGGGACATCAAGAGACCCAGTACTTC.

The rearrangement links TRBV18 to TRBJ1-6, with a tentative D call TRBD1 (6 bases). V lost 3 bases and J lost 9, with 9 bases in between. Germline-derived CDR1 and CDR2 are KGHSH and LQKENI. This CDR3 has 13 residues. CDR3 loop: CASSPRGPSPLHF. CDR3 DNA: TGTGCCAGCTCACCGCGGGGGCCTTCACCCCTCCACTTT.